Included here is one T cell receptor beta chain sequence, with context. A spike-in of synthetic TCR analog templates was added to each PCR. Profiling relied on immunoSEQ multiplex PCR, and the TCRdb table lists in-frame clones only, not all of them. The profile shows some 76,000 clones, around nine tenths of them singletons. The source of the sample is a study of PD-L1 blockade in urothelial cancer. Across the whole study: Blood was subjected to analysis at 3 weeks (second dose) and 6 weeks following treatment start.

The CDR3 extends over 14 amino acids. The V gene end was trimmed by 4 bases and the J gene end by 2 bases; junction bases not matched to a gene: 4. The V gene's germline CDR1 is SGDLS and CDR2 YYNGEE. The sample consisted of PBMCs, taken around atezolizumab (anti-PD-L1) treatment. This clonotype originated in a man between 60 and 75 years old with urothelial cancer. The chain has TRBV9 and TRBJ1-1, with 8 bases that match TRBD1. The CDR3: CASSSTGANTEAFF. In nucleotides, the CDR3 is TGTGCCAGCAGCTCGACAGGGGCCAACACTGAAGCTTTCTTT.